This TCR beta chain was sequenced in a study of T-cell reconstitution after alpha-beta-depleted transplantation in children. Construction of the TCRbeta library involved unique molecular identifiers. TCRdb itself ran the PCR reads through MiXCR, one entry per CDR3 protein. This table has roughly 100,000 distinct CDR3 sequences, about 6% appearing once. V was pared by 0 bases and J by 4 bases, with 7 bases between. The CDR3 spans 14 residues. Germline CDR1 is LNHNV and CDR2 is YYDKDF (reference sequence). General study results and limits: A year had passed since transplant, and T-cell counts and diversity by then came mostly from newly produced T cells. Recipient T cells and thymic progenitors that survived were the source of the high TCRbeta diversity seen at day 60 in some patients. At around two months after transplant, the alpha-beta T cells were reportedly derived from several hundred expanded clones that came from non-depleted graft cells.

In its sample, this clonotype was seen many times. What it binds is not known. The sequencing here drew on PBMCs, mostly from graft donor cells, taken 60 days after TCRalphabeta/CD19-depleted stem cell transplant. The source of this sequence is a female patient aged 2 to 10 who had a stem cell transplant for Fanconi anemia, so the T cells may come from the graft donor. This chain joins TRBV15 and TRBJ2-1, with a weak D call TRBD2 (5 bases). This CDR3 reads CATSREDFYNEQFF. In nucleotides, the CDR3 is TGTGCCACCAGCAGAGAGGACTTTTACAATGAGCAGTTCTTC.